These 21 T cell receptor beta chains share one sample of origin, sequenced in a study of blood T cell repertoires in COVID-19. TCRdb's table, derived via immunoSEQ multiplex PCR, lists solely in-frame clones and lacks some. In the table there are more than 250,000 clones, around 87% of which are singletons. The sequencing sample was made of peripheral blood. The receptors shown here come from a man aged 50 or older with active or convalescent COVID-19.

The J gene is TRBJ1-2, the V gene TRBV30; 7 positions agree with TRBD1. Per the germline V gene, CDR1 is GTSNPN and CDR2 is SVGIG (reference sequence). This CDR3 is built from 12 residues. Trimming at V came to 5 bases and at J to 4 bases, leaving 4 bases not matched to a gene. This CDR3 reads CAWDRVPYGYTF. CDR3 nucleotide sequence: TGTGCCTGGGACAGGGTCCCCTATGGCTACACCTTC.

The gene calls are TRBV3-1 (or the pseudogene TRBV3-2) and TRBJ2-7; TRBD1 matches 7 bases. CDR3 length: 20 residues. The germline gives CDR1 LGHDT, CDR2 YNNKEL (reference sequence). V trimming: 2 bases; J trimming: 3 bases; junction bases outside the gene matches: 22. DNA of the CDR3: TGTGCCAGCAGCCAAACCCCCCGAAGCGCAGGGGGAAGAAATATCTACGAGCAGTACTTC. It codes for CASSQTPRSAGGRNIYEQYF.

The chain recombines TRBV7-2 with TRBJ1-4, with 9 bases that match TRBD1. The trim removed 5 bases at V and 8 bases at J, leaving 12 bases unmatched. Germline V gives CDR1 SGHTA, CDR2 FQGNSA. CDR3 length: 16 amino acids. CDR3 loop: CASSPQPGQGGEKLFF. The CDR3 nucleotides read TGTGCCAGCAGCCCGCAGCCGGGACAGGGCGGGGAAAAACTGTTTTTT.

This clone has just a few counts. The gene calls are TRBV13 and TRBJ2-3; TRBD2 agrees at 11 bases. Trimming at V came to 1 base and at J to 8 bases, leaving 8 bases not matched to a gene. Per the germline V gene, CDR1 is PRHDT and CDR2 is FYEKMQ (reference sequence). There are 16 residues in the CDR3. CDR3 sequence: CASSLVAGGPRGTQYF. CDR3 nucleotides: TGTGCCAGCAGCTTAGTAGCGGGGGGGCCCAGGGGTACGCAGTATTTT.

This chain links TRBV21-1 with TRBJ2-6; the table's D gene call, TRBD1, was not cross checked with the DNA. TRBV21-1 is annotated as a pseudogene. The CDR3 spans 18 residues. The CDR3 DNA reads as TGTGCCAGCAGCAAAGAGGGGGAACCCTTCTCTGGGGCCAACGTCCTGACTTTC. Translation: CASSKEGEPFSGANVLTF.

The V call is TRBV5-1, the J call TRBJ1-2; 8 nucleotides match TRBD1. Germline V lookup: CDR1 SGHRS, CDR2 YFSETQ. The CDR3 length is 17 residues. V gave up 0 bases and J gave up 4 bases; unmatched junction bases: 11. The CDR3 loop reads CASSLGAGGASFYGYTF. The CDR3, as DNA: TGCGCCAGCAGCTTGGGGGCAGGGGGCGCTTCTTTCTATGGCTACACCTTC.

This chain joins TRBV27 and TRBJ2-2; unclear D gene. Germline CDR1 MNHEY, CDR2 SMNVEV (reference sequence). The CDR3 has 11 amino acids. V lost 3 bases, J lost 8 bases, and 4 bases lay in between. DNA for the CDR3: TGTGCCAGCAGTTTCGGGGGGGAGCTGTTTTTT. Translation gives CASSFGGELFF.

Written as DNA, the CDR3 is TGTGCCAGCAGATTGGCAGGGGGTGATGAAAAACTGTTTTTT. Residues: CASRLAGGDEKLFF. This rearrangement joins TRBV6-5 to TRBJ1-4, with 7 bases matching TRBD1. Looked up from germline, CDR1 is MNHEY and CDR2 is SVGAGI. The CDR3 is 14 residues long. V lost 6 bases, J lost 6 bases, and 7 bases stayed unmatched.

The genes are TRBV28 and TRBJ2-7, with D possibly TRBD1 on 6 matching bases. V lost 4 bases and J 3 bases, leaving 19 bases between the germline ends. The CDR3 has 16 residues. Per germline, CDR1 MDHEN and CDR2 SYDVKM. CDR3 residues: CASSSPSTGSSYEQYF. CDR3 nucleotides: TGTGCCAGCAGTTCTCCCTCCACAGGGTCGAGCTACGAGCAGTACTTC.

This chain joins TRBV6-5 and TRBJ2-1; possible D gene TRBD1, 5 bases. CDR1 and CDR2 (germline): MNHEY, SVGAGI. Trimming took off 6 bases at V and 3 bases at J, with 15 bases between the two ends. CDR3 length equals 15 residues. CDR3 in amino acids: CASSRPQGFYNEQFF. Written as DNA, the CDR3 is TGTGCCAGCAGCAGGCCTCAGGGTTTCTACAATGAGCAGTTCTTC.

This chain uses TRBV15 with TRBJ2-3, with 10 positions matching TRBD1. The CDR3 is 15 amino acids. Germline V lookup: CDR1 LNHNV, CDR2 YYDKDF (reference sequence). V trimming: 4 bases; J trimming: 2 bases; junction bases outside the gene matches: 3. CDR3 protein: CATSKGQGVTDTQYF. The CDR3 DNA is TGTGCCACCAGCAAAGGACAGGGGGTCACAGATACGCAGTATTTT.

This clone occurred once. The rearrangement links TRBV9 to TRBJ1-6, with 7 positions matching TRBD1. The germline gives CDR1 SGDLS, CDR2 YYNGEE. Unmatched junction bases numbered 3, after V lost 0 bases and J lost 6 bases. This CDR3 has 15 amino acids. Here the CDR3 reads CASSVGQGPNSPLHF. The CDR3 DNA reads as TGTGCCAGCAGCGTAGGACAGGGCCCTAATTCACCCCTCCACTTT.

The rearrangement joins TRBV19 to TRBJ1-6, with 9 bases that match TRBD1. The J segment lost 9 bases and the V segment lost 2 bases, leaving 11 bases of the junction unmatched. Germline V CDR1 and CDR2: LNHDA, SQIVND (reference sequence). This CDR3 is 17 amino acids long. In DNA, the CDR3 is TGTGCCAGTAGTATAACCGCCGGACAGGGGTTTGGTTCACCCCTCCACTTT. This gives the protein CASSITAGQGFGSPLHF.

CDR3: CASSRDIRQPQHF. DNA of the CDR3: TGTGCCAGTAGTCGGGACATCCGACAGCCCCAGCATTTT. The J gene is TRBJ1-5, the V gene TRBV19, with D perhaps TRBD1 (6 bases). The CDR3 extends over 13 amino acids. V lost 5 bases and J 7 bases, leaving 12 bases between the germline ends. Germline V gene lookup returns CDR1 LNHDA and CDR2 SQIVND (reference sequence).

The V and J genes are TRBV5-6 and TRBJ1-3; D is unresolved. The germline gives CDR1 SGHDT, CDR2 YYEEEE. This CDR3 contains 13 residues. The V and J ends lost 6 bases and 4 bases respectively, with 11 bases between them. DNA for the CDR3: TGTGCCAGCACCTCAGGTTCGGGAAACACCATATATTTT. It encodes CASTSGSGNTIYF.

A single count supports this clone. The chain combines TRBV7-6 with TRBJ1-1; D perhaps matches TRBD1 (5 bases). This CDR3 comprises 15 residues. CDR1 SGHVS and CDR2 FNYEAQ come from the germline V gene. Trimming took off 0 bases at V and 3 bases at J, with 11 bases between the two ends. The DNA for the CDR3 is TGTGCCAGCAGCTTAGCGCCGGGGGGGGACACTGAAGCTTTCTTT. Translation: CASSLAPGGDTEAFF.

The chain joins TRBV27 to TRBJ2-3; D not resolved. V gave up 3 bases and J gave up 8 bases, with 9 bases separating them. This CDR3 spans 12 amino acids. Germline CDR1 reads MNHEY; CDR2 reads SMNVEV (reference sequence). CDR3 nucleotides: TGTGCCAGCAGTTTTGGAGTAGGTACGCAGTATTTT. Translating gives CASSFGVGTQYF.

This chain uses TRBV7-9 with TRBJ1-1; 7 positions agree with TRBD1. The CDR3 is 14 residues long. Per germline, CDR1 SEHNR and CDR2 FQNEAQ (reference sequence). The V segment lost 5 bases and the J segment 4 bases; nucleotides outside the gene matches: 7. The CDR3 sequence is CASSADRAGTEAFF. The CDR3 bases are TGTGCCAGCAGCGCCGACAGGGCCGGCACTGAAGCTTTCTTT.

This chain uses TRBV4-1 with TRBJ2-7; D gene ambiguous. The ends were cut back, 10 bases at V and 3 bases at J, with 10 bases in the middle. The CDR3 is 11 amino acids. Germline assignment: CDR1 MGHRA and CDR2 YSYEKL. CDR3 residues: CATSRFYEQYF. The CDR3 DNA reads as TGCGCCACTTCGAGGTTCTACGAGCAGTACTTC.

This chain links TRBV3-1 (or the pseudogene TRBV3-2) with TRBJ1-6, with 7 bases matching TRBD1. Germline CDR1 and CDR2: LGHDT and YNNKEL (reference sequence). The CDR3 is 18 amino acids. J gave up 2 bases and V 7 bases, and 14 bases lay outside the gene matches. The CDR3 DNA reads TGTGCCAGCATCCCCGACAGGGACTCTCGAGCCTATAATTCACCCCTCCACTTT. It specifies CASIPDRDSRAYNSPLHF.

This sequence joins TRBV2 and TRBJ2-3; 10 nucleotides align to TRBD1. Trimming removed 6 bases from V and 7 bases from J; junction bases left unmatched: 7. The CDR3 runs to 14 residues. Germline CDR1 and CDR2: SNHLY and FYNNEI. As DNA, the CDR3 is TGTGCCAGCAGCACCCGGGACAGGGGAAATACGCAGTATTTT. Encoded protein: CASSTRDRGNTQYF.